This section outlines one T cell receptor beta chain sequence together with its context. It lacks a known antigen. Base quality data are lacking; no much larger clone is found one base away. The germline V gene specifies SGHRS as CDR1 and YFSETQ as CDR2. Including the terminal cysteine and phenylalanine, the CDR3 comprises 13 residues. Just CDR3 DNA is preserved here, 39 bases in frame from base 1. V was cut back by 0 bases and J by 8 bases, leaving a gap of 11 bases between them. Related bone marrow donors provided peripheral blood samples on the day of marrow donation. Peripheral blood and bone marrow mononuclear cells were isolated by Ficoll-Hypaque density centrifugation and were cryopreserved. TRB sequencing used genomic DNA with the immunoSEQ assay at survey resolution or the hsTCRB kit. The study's own analysis went as follows. The immunoSEQ software handled initial read processing, and the LymphoSeq R package was used for repertoire analyses. Clonality was computed as 1 minus normalized Shannon entropy; Gini coefficient was also calculated for each TRB dataset. To infer phenotypes in unsorted samples, TRB sequences from sorted subsets of the recipient or donor were mapped onto unsorted samples from the same recipient. Sourced from immuneACCESS, this table was stored by TCRdb with only in-frame sequences that have V and J called. A share of the clones is absent; for the studies checked, an unresolved V gene accounts for under half, and the remainder has no known explanation. D and trimming come from the DNA, and the V and J calls and clone size come from that table. Here the sample lists 30,000 or so clones, none seen once only. 2.5% to 3.5% of the sample rests with the top ten.

The data stem from a study of T cells after posttransplantation cyclophosphamide listed by TCRdb under 2016. Turning to the overall study: The study tracked T cell repertoire reconstitution by TRB sequencing after myeloablative bone marrow transplantation using posttransplantation cyclophosphamide as GVHD prophylaxis. Antigen receptor sequencing was done on samples from 35 to 40 PTCy-treated patients and from more than 15 related bone marrow donors of those patients. TRB sequencing was performed on blood from all 35 or so PTCy patients with 1-year posttransplant specimens. Up to roughly 3 additional blood samples from 2 to 5.2 years after transplant were also TRB-sequenced in 3 patients, as was pretransplant blood from a handful of patients. TRA and TRB clonality were tightly correlated in 9 or 10 samples, so subsequent TCR analyses focused on TRB only. Public TRB sequences were searched against a database of over 3,600 sequences associated with responses to pathogens, tumor antigens, self-antigens and alloantigens. Findings and caveats that apply to the study as a whole: The TRB repertoires of T cells infiltrating skin or GI tract showed only limited overlap with the TRB repertoires of T cells in blood. Donor-recipient similarity was low at 1-2 months but increased during the first year, and donor CD8+ memory clones often dominated later blood repertoires. Across 45 to 50 patients, TRB clonality was highly associated with recipient CMV seropositivity and CMV reactivation, and PTCy diversity was similar to diversity in CNI/methotrexate controls.

This TCR was recovered from an older woman in good health, CMV-negative, and a related stem cell transplant donor. The sequence links TRBV5-1 to TRBJ1-2, with the D gene call left open. Sequenced: PBMCs. The sequenced DNA: TGCGCCAGCAGCTTGGAGAGGGTAAGCGGCTACACCTTC. The resulting protein is CASSLERVSGYTF.